Shown below are 19 T cell receptor beta chains from a single sample sequenced in a study of OX40 agonist ivuxolimab in advanced cancers. The method was the immunoSEQ multiplex PCR assay. This is the immuneACCESS table as TCRdb keeps it, with only in-frame sequences that have V and J called. A part of the clones is gone; compared with another copy, unresolved V genes explain less than half, and the rest is unexplained. This sample has about 100,000 clones in its table, and 85% to 95% of those were observed once. The ten largest clones represent about 0.49% of the sample. The sequenced sample was CD4+ or CD8+ T cells sorted from blood, obtained in a trial of the OX40 agonist ivuxolimab. Every receptor here comes from an adult with an advanced solid tumor such as melanoma, head and neck, liver or kidney cancer.

V is TRBV18 and J is TRBJ2-2; D might be TRBD1 or TRBD2, each matching 5 bases. There are 14 residues in the CDR3. V dropped 3 bases and J dropped 6 bases, with 11 bases sitting between them. Germline assignment: CDR1 KGHSH and CDR2 LQKENI. CDR3 loop: CASSPGTSAGELFF. The CDR3 DNA is TGTGCCAGCTCACCTGGGACGAGTGCCGGGGAGCTGTTTTTT.

The chain uses TRBV28 and TRBJ2-1; 9 bases are shared with TRBD2. Trimming removed 3 bases from V and 10 bases from J; junction bases left unmatched: 16. The CDR3 loop spans 17 amino acids. Germline V gene sequence: CDR1 MDHEN, CDR2 SYDVKM. CDR3 region: CASSFWGRTSVGGEQFF. CDR3 nucleotides: TGTGCCAGCAGTTTTTGGGGACGGACTAGCGTTGGGGGGGAGCAGTTCTTC.

This chain links TRBV29-1 with TRBJ2-1; D may correspond to TRBD1 or TRBD2 (5 bases each). Germline loops: CDR1 SQVTM, CDR2 ANQGSEA. V was shortened by 1 base and J by 2 bases, with 9 bases between the two germline ends. This CDR3 has 14 residues. This CDR3 reads CSVEGGKTYNEQFF. CDR3 nucleotides: TGCAGCGTTGAAGGGGGGAAAACCTACAATGAGCAGTTCTTC.

This rearrangement joins TRBV7-9 to TRBJ1-1; 10 nucleotides agree with TRBD1. The trim removed 3 bases at V and 5 bases at J, leaving 6 bases unmatched. This CDR3 has 15 amino acids. Germline loops: CDR1 SEHNR, CDR2 FQNEAQ (reference sequence). The CDR3 protein is CASSFLGQGGTEAFF. CDR3 in DNA: TGTGCCAGCAGCTTTTTAGGACAGGGGGGAACTGAAGCTTTCTTT.

The genes are TRBV5-1 and TRBJ2-1, with TRBD2 matching 8 bases. The CDR3 totals 14 residues. After removal of 4 bases from V and 7 bases from J, the junction contained 7 bases not matched to a gene. Looked up from germline, CDR1 is SGHRS and CDR2 is YFSETQ. The CDR3 coding sequence is TGCGCCAGCAGCATGAGCGGGAGCTGGAATGAGCAGTTCTTC. This sequence encodes CASSMSGSWNEQFF.

This chain joins TRBV6-6 and TRBJ2-2, with unresolved D. The CDR3 is made up of 13 amino acids. Trimming took off 9 bases at V and 7 bases at J, with 15 bases between the two ends. Germline CDR1 and CDR2: MNHNY and SVGAGI (reference sequence). In nucleotides, the CDR3 is TGTGCCAGTACTCGGACCTGGGGCGGGGAGCTGTTTTTT. Translation: CASTRTWGGELFF.

This chain joins TRBV7-2 and TRBJ1-1; 12 bases fit TRBD1. Germline CDR1 and CDR2: SGHTA and FQGNSA. The CDR3 totals 14 residues. J gave up 10 bases and V 5 bases, and 8 bases lay outside the gene matches. CDR3 sequence: CASSPRDRGLRAFF. The CDR3 DNA reads TGTGCCAGCAGCCCGCGGGACAGGGGGCTTCGAGCTTTCTTT.

The chain is built from TRBV7-2 and TRBJ2-7, with TRBD2 matching over 7 bases. The ends lost 5 bases at V and 3 bases at J; junction bases unmatched: 7. The CDR3 is 14 residues long. CDR1 is SGHTA, CDR2 FQGNSA, per germline. CDR3: CASSLVASGYEQYF. The CDR3 DNA reads TGTGCCAGCAGCCTGGTCGCTAGCGGCTACGAGCAGTACTTC.

The chain joins TRBV28 to TRBJ2-7, with D hard to call. Trimming took off 6 bases at V and 3 bases at J, with 9 bases between the two ends. Looked up from germline, CDR1 is MDHEN and CDR2 is SYDVKM. This CDR3 comprises 12 residues. CDR3 DNA: TGTGCCAGCAGCTTGGATGTCTACGAGCAGTACTTC. It yields the protein CASSLDVYEQYF.

This clone is a singleton in its sample. This chain uses TRBV9 with TRBJ2-1; D is perhaps TRBD1 or TRBD2 (5 bases each). Trimming took off 0 bases at V and 7 bases at J, with 17 bases between the two ends. The CDR3 totals 16 residues. Germline CDR1 and CDR2: SGDLS and YYNGEE. The chain's CDR3 is CASSVGPRDPENEQFF. In nucleotides, the CDR3 is TGTGCCAGCAGCGTAGGACCTAGGGACCCCGAGAATGAGCAGTTCTTC.

V gene TRBV7-9 combines with J gene TRBJ1-1; D is unclear. This CDR3 is 13 amino acids long. The germline V gene has CDR1 SEHNR and CDR2 FQNEAQ (reference sequence). Trimming stripped 3 bases from V and 1 base from J, with 6 bases between. CDR3 region: CASSFLANTEAFF. The CDR3 nucleotides read TGTGCCAGCAGCTTTTTAGCGAACACTGAAGCTTTCTTT.

The J gene is TRBJ1-6, the V gene TRBV27; no reliable D call. Germline CDR1 MNHEY, CDR2 SMNVEV (reference sequence). Trimming took off 6 bases at V and 7 bases at J, with 13 bases between the two ends. The CDR3 loop spans 14 amino acids. The CDR3 region is CASRPEVRNSPLHF. For the CDR3, the DNA is TGTGCCAGCAGGCCAGAGGTCCGGAATTCACCCCTCCACTTT.

The chain links TRBV27 to TRBJ2-5; no definite D call. V dropped 4 bases and J dropped 12 bases, with 12 bases sitting between them. CDR1 and CDR2 (germline): MNHEY, SMNVEV (reference sequence). This CDR3 spans 11 amino acids. The CDR3 sequence: CASSSPTLKYF. The CDR3 DNA follows: TGTGCCAGCAGTTCCCCCACCTTGAAGTACTTC.

The sample holds one count of this clone. The CDR3: CASGLAGGYQETQYF. The CDR3 DNA reads as TGTGCCAGCGGACTAGCGGGGGGGTACCAAGAGACCCAGTACTTC. The V gene is TRBV9, the J gene TRBJ2-5, with 15 bases lining up with TRBD2. The CDR3 is made up of 15 amino acids. Germline V lookup: CDR1 SGDLS, CDR2 YYNGEE. After removal of 7 bases from V and 0 bases from J, the junction contained 1 base not matched to a gene.

A remark on this clone: At one end the junction does not follow the germline gene, possibly because of a read error. The V call is TRBV7-2, the J call TRBJ2-3; D not certain. From germline, CDR1 is SGHTA and CDR2 FQGNSA. CDR3 size: 13 residues. In DNA form, the CDR3 reads TGTGCCAGCAGCGTAGCCCACACAGATACGCAGTATTTT. It codes for CASSVAHTDTQYF.

About this clone: Other DNA sequences in the sample encode the same CDR3. The CDR3 sequence: CASSLAGGNEQFF. DNA of the CDR3: TGTGCCAGCAGCTTAGCGGGTGGGAATGAGCAGTTCTTC. J is TRBJ2-1 and V is TRBV7-9; D unclear. The CDR3 extends over 13 amino acids. Germline V gives CDR1 SEHNR, CDR2 FQNEAQ (reference sequence). V lost 0 bases and J lost 7, with 7 bases in between.

The rearrangement uses TRBV18 and TRBJ1-3; D gene uncertain. Germline V gives CDR1 KGHSH, CDR2 LQKENI. This CDR3 region has 15 residues. Trimming took 4 bases from V and 1 from J, leaving 11 bases between them. CDR3 region: CASSRSVNSGNTIYF. In DNA, the CDR3 is TGTGCCAGCTCACGAAGCGTAAATTCTGGAAACACCATATATTTT.

CDR3 bases: TGTGCCAGTAGTCTCCGACTAGCGGGGGGGCTAGCCAAAAACATTCAGTACTTC. Its protein product is CASSLRLAGGLAKNIQYF. The V gene is TRBV19, the J gene TRBJ2-4; 14 nucleotides match TRBD2. The CDR3 is 18 residues long. Trimming at V came to 5 bases and at J to 0 bases, leaving 6 bases not matched to a gene. Germline V gives CDR1 LNHDA, CDR2 SQIVND (reference sequence).

The CDR3 nucleotides read TGTGCCATCAGTGAGTGGGGGACCGGTAATGAAAAACTGTTTTTT. As protein: CAISEWGTGNEKLFF. The chain joins TRBV10-3 to TRBJ1-4; tentatively, D is TRBD1 (5 bases). The CDR3 has 15 residues. Trimming cost V 1 base and J 4 bases, with 10 bases left between them. From germline, CDR1 is ENHRY and CDR2 SYGVKD.